This TCR beta chain appears in the sequencing data of a study of radiotherapy plus CTLA-4 blockade in lung cancer. Study-level background: Among enrolled patients, over 15% responded and roughly 30% achieved disease control. Findings and caveats of the study: Reported findings show early blood T cell clone dynamics, with interferon-beta, best predicted response.

The data were produced by immunoSEQ multiplex PCR, yet TCRdb's version contains in-frame clones alone and is incomplete. The sample has some 50,000 clones, around 77% seen once. The CDR3 runs to 16 residues. Germline assignment: CDR1 MDHEN and CDR2 SYDVKM. The V end lost 2 bases, the J end lost 0 bases, and 11 bases lay between the germline ends. Worth noting for this clone: Its target is unknown.

The sample in question was peripheral blood, obtained from a patient treated with radiotherapy plus ipilimumab. The chain has TRBV28 and TRBJ1-5, with D tentatively TRBD1 (5 bases). This clonotype was obtained from a human donor with non-small cell lung cancer who had stable disease on radiotherapy plus ipilimumab. DNA for the CDR3: TGTGCCAGCAGTTTACCTGACAGCTATAGCAATCAGCCCCAGCATTTT. Amino acids: CASSLPDSYSNQPQHF.